This T cell receptor (beta chain) was sequenced during a study of metastatic and nonmetastatic thyroid tumors. Study background: Blood and tumor or nodule tissue repertoires from malignant and benign thyroid patients were compared.

In this sample, this clone turned up many times. No antigen is known for it. Study outcomes and limitations: It was reported that TCR beta diversity was significantly higher in malignant thyroid tumors than benign nodules, in blood and tumor.

The authors' processing: A classifier of distant metastasis in papillary thyroid cancer was built from CDR3 differences (across clinicopathological groups). Using MiXCR, TCRdb reanalyzed the PCR reads. TCRdb's processing, not the authors', yielded these V and J calls. The sample records under 40,000 clones, over 15% being singletons. Patients underwent thyroid surgery, and none had received any treatment before it. The sequenced sample consisted of blood. The clonotype originates from a female donor with papillary thyroid cancer or a benign thyroid nodule (not recorded which). Some clones in this sample may be carry-over from other donors' samples.

The CDR3 loop reads CSARDSSGMGYEQYF. CDR3 DNA: TGCAGTGCTAGAGACAGTAGCGGGATGGGATACGAGCAGTACTTC. This chain uses TRBV20-1 with TRBJ2-7, with 8 bases identical to TRBD2. Germline loops: CDR1 DFQATT, CDR2 SNEGSKA (reference sequence). This CDR3 comprises 15 residues. V trimming: 0 bases; J trimming: 4 bases; junction bases outside the gene matches: 8.